This TCR beta chain was found in a study of technical replicates of blood from a few donors. In this sample, this clone turned up once. The assay was immunoSEQ multiplex PCR, and TCRdb's table has in-frame clones only and misses some. The sample lists some 49,000 clones; 80% to 95% were seen once. The sequenced sample consisted of PBMCs. This receptor was identified in a human donor in good health. Some clones in this sample may be carry-over from other donors' samples.

The CDR3 nucleotides are TGCGCCAGCAGCCAATCCGCAGGGGGCCACGAGCAGTACTTC. This encodes CASSQSAGGHEQYF. This rearrangement joins TRBV4-3 to TRBJ2-7, with TRBD1 matching 8 bases. With 2 bases clipped from V and 5 bases from J, the junction kept 5 bases outside the gene matches. In germline, CDR1 is LGHNA, CDR2 YSLEER. The CDR3 extends over 14 amino acids.